One sample yielded the 28 T cell receptor beta chains listed below, sequenced in a study of cytomegalovirus exposure and HLA in healthy donors. Use of 60 Vbeta and 13 Jbeta primers characterized the PCR. Sequencing was performed with immunoSEQ multiplex PCR; in TCRdb, only in-frame clones are kept and a portion is missing. The sample is made up of approximately 110,000 clones, and the top ten hold about 3.8% of it. The sample taken for sequencing was PBMCs. The receptors were gathered from a man under 40 in good health and CMV-seronegative.

The chain couples TRBV12-5 to TRBJ2-3, with D perhaps TRBD2 (5 bases). Germline V gene lookup returns CDR1 LGHNT and CDR2 FRNRAP. Trimming left V 2 bases short and J 2 bases short, with 14 bases between. The CDR3 runs to 16 residues. The CDR3: CASGLSLEDSTDTQYF. CDR3 nucleotides: TGTGCTAGTGGTTTGTCACTGGAGGACTCCACAGATACGCAGTATTTT.

The chain carries TRBV5-6 and TRBJ2-5; D is possibly TRBD2 (5 bases). The CDR3 is 13 residues long. Trimming pared 2 bases from V and 5 bases from J, leaving 10 bases between. In germline, CDR1 is SGHDT, CDR2 YYEEEE. CDR3 in DNA: TGTGCCAGCAGCTTCCAGGAGCGGGAGACCCAGTACTTC. It codes for CASSFQERETQYF.

With respect to this clone: The conserved closing phenylalanine or tryptophan is absent in this CDR3, likely reflecting a read error. Because the CDR3's place on the DNA is in doubt, the DNA is left out and the CDR3 is given as listed by TCRdb. This chain links TRBV28 with TRBJ1-3. The CDR3 length is 14 residues, termini included. The germline V gene has CDR1 MDHEN and CDR2 SYDVKM. This CDR3 is CASSLSRGGGGQFV.

The chain recombines TRBV7-9 with TRBJ2-6, with D hard to call. The CDR3 totals 10 residues. Germline lookup yields CDR1 SEHNR and CDR2 FQNEAQ (reference sequence). V was pared by 8 bases and J by 11 bases, with 7 bases between. Here the CDR3 DNA reads TGTGCCAGCCCCCTCGACGTCCTGACTTTC. It translates to CASPLDVLTF.

The V gene is TRBV7-8, the J gene TRBJ2-1, with 7 bases matching TRBD2. Germline lookup yields CDR1 SGHVS and CDR2 FQNEAQ. The CDR3 contains 14 residues. J was trimmed by 9 bases and V by 0 bases; bases with no gene match: 5. CDR3 in DNA: TGTGCCAGCAGCTTAGCCGGGGGGTTCACTGAGCAGTTCTTC. Translated, it gives CASSLAGGFTEQFF. The entire variable domain, with the rest obtained from reference TRBV7-8 and TRBJ2-1, is as follows: GAGVSQSPRYKVAKRGQDVALRCDPISGHVSLFWYQQALGQGPEFLTYFQNEAQLDKSGLPSDRFFAERPEGSVSTLKIQRTQQEDSAVYLCASSLAGGFTEQFFGPGTRLTVL.

V gene TRBV5-1 combines with J gene TRBJ2-7; 9 bases map to TRBD2. Germline CDR1 is SGHRS and CDR2 is YFSETQ. The junction had 2 bases not matched to a gene; V was cut back by 0 bases and J by 4 bases. CDR3 size: 14 residues. The CDR3 loop is CASSLGSGGYEQYF. CDR3 nucleotides: TGCGCCAGCAGCTTGGGTAGCGGGGGTTACGAGCAGTACTTC. The variable domain in full, with the rest retrieved from reference TRBV5-1 and TRBJ2-7, is KAGVTQTPRYLIKTRGQQVTLSCSPISGHRSVSWYQQTPGQGLQFLFEYFSETQRNKGNFPGRFSGRQFSNSRSEMNVSTLELGDSALYLCASSLGSGGYEQYFGPGTRLTVT.

This chain connects TRBV5-1 to TRBJ1-1; possible D gene TRBD1, 6 bases. Germline CDR1 is SGHRS and CDR2 is YFSETQ. The CDR3 runs 14 residues. The V end lost 4 bases, the J end lost 4 bases, and 14 bases lay between the germline ends. CDR3 in amino acids: CASSAEGGGTEAFF. CDR3 in DNA: TGCGCCAGCAGCGCCGAGGGGGGGGGCACTGAAGCTTTCTTT.

The chain combines TRBV6-4 with TRBJ2-5, with TRBD1 matching 7 bases. This CDR3 has 20 residues. CDR1 and CDR2 from the germline V gene are MRHNA and SNTAGT. J lost 8 bases, V lost 0 bases, and 24 bases had no gene match. CDR3 region: CASSDSAKDLLGTAGGTQYF. The CDR3 DNA reads as TGTGCCAGCAGTGACTCGGCCAAGGACCTTCTCGGGACAGCTGGGGGAACCCAGTACTTC.

The chain carries TRBV18 and TRBJ2-5, with TRBD1 identical over 10 bases. V lost 3 bases, J lost 4 bases, and 5 bases stayed unmatched. Germline V gene sequence: CDR1 KGHSH, CDR2 LQKENI. This CDR3 is 15 amino acids long. The CDR3 protein is CASSPGTGATETQYF. For the CDR3, the DNA is TGTGCCAGCTCACCCGGGACAGGGGCGACAGAGACCCAGTACTTC.

This chain links TRBV4-3 with TRBJ1-5, with TRBD1 identical over 7 bases. V trimming: 1 base; J trimming: 3 bases; junction bases outside the gene matches: 6. CDR3 size: 16 residues. The germline V gene has CDR1 LGHNA and CDR2 YSLEER. CDR3 residues: CASSQAWGQPNQPQHF. CDR3 nucleotide sequence: TGCGCCAGCAGCCAAGCTTGGGGACAGCCCAATCAGCCCCAGCATTTT.

The chain joins TRBV2 to TRBJ2-1; 9 bases map to TRBD1. The CDR3 is 12 amino acids. V trimming: 9 bases; J trimming: 6 bases; junction bases outside the gene matches: 3. Germline assignment: CDR1 SNHLY and CDR2 FYNNEI. This CDR3 is CASLQGANEQFF. DNA for the CDR3: TGTGCCAGTCTACAGGGGGCCAATGAGCAGTTCTTC.

V gene TRBV6-5 combines with J gene TRBJ2-7; the D gene is possibly TRBD2 (5 bases). Per germline, CDR1 MNHEY and CDR2 SVGAGI. Trimming pared 6 bases from V and 3 bases from J, leaving 6 bases between. This CDR3 is built from 11 residues. For the CDR3, the DNA is TGTGCCAGCAGGGACTTCTACGAGCAGTACTTC. Residues: CASRDFYEQYF.

The V call is TRBV7-9, the J call TRBJ2-5; no firm D call. The DNA end favors TRBJ2-7, so the J call may be wrong. Per the germline V gene, CDR1 is SEHNR and CDR2 is FQNEAQ (reference sequence). The length of the CDR3 is 14 residues. CDR3 protein: CASSLGVSDYEQYF. The CDR3 DNA is TGTGCCAGCAGCTTAGGAGTCTCCGACTACGAGCAGTACTTC.

The chain combines TRBV7-6 with TRBJ1-4, with D perhaps matching TRBD1 (6 bases). Germline lookup yields CDR1 SGHVS and CDR2 FNYEAQ. V was pared by 5 bases and J by 3 bases, with 13 bases between. The CDR3 is 15 residues long. This chain's CDR3 is CASSPGTKSNEKLFF. As DNA, the CDR3 is TGTGCCAGCAGCCCTGGGACAAAATCTAATGAAAAACTGTTTTTT. Looking up the rest from reference TRBV7-6 and TRBJ1-4 gives the full variable domain: GAGVSQSPRYKVTKRGQDVALRCDPISGHVSLYWYRQALGQGPEFLTYFNYEAQQDKSGLPNDRFSAERPEGSISTLTIQRTEQRDSAMYRCASSPGTKSNEKLFFGSGTQLSVL.

V gene TRBV19 combines with J gene TRBJ2-7, with 7 bases matching TRBD2. Trimming at V came to 2 bases and at J to 0 bases, leaving 10 bases not matched to a gene. Germline V lookup: CDR1 LNHDA, CDR2 SQIVND (reference sequence). The CDR3 has 17 amino acids. The CDR3 nucleotides read TGTGCCAGTAGTATAAGGAAGGAAGCGGGGTTCTCCTACGAGCAGTACTTC. Protein sequence: CASSIRKEAGFSYEQYF.

This chain uses TRBV6-5 with TRBJ1-4; 8 nucleotides match TRBD1. Germline loops: CDR1 MNHEY, CDR2 SVGAGI. V shed 8 bases, J shed 8 bases, and the junction held 7 bases outside the gene matches. The CDR3 extends over 13 amino acids. Written as DNA, the CDR3 is TGTGCCAGCGGTCTACAGGGGGACGAAAAACTGTTTTTT. Translated: CASGLQGDEKLFF.

V and J are TRBV7-9 and TRBJ2-2; D may be TRBD2 (5 bases). This CDR3 is built from 15 residues. The V end lost 1 base, the J end lost 1 base, and 7 bases lay between the germline ends. CDR1 and CDR2 from the germline V gene are SEHNR and FQNEAQ (reference sequence). For the CDR3, the DNA is TGTGCCAGCAGCTTAGTACTAGAGAACACCGGGGAGCTGTTTTTT. It encodes CASSLVLENTGELFF.

This rearrangement joins TRBV5-1 to TRBJ1-6; possibly TRBD1 for D (6 bases). V lost 0 bases and J lost 8, with 6 bases in between. There are 13 residues in the CDR3. Germline CDR1 and CDR2: SGHRS and YFSETQ. The CDR3 DNA reads TGCGCCAGCAGCTTGGCAGGGGATTCACCCCTCCACTTT. Its translation: CASSLAGDSPLHF. Full variable domain (missing parts from reference TRBV5-1 and TRBJ1-6): KAGVTQTPRYLIKTRGQQVTLSCSPISGHRSVSWYQQTPGQGLQFLFEYFSETQRNKGNFPGRFSGRQFSNSRSEMNVSTLELGDSALYLCASSLAGDSPLHFGNGTRLTVT.

The V and J genes are TRBV5-1 and TRBJ1-6; 7 nucleotides align to TRBD1. Germline assignment: CDR1 SGHRS and CDR2 YFSETQ. CDR3 length equals 15 residues. With 3 bases clipped from V and 3 bases from J, the junction kept 3 bases outside the gene matches. For the CDR3, the DNA is TGCGCCAGCAGCTCGGGACAGTTCTATAATTCACCCCTCCACTTT. Residues: CASSSGQFYNSPLHF.

The chain recombines TRBV11-2 with TRBJ2-5, with a tentative D call TRBD2 (6 bases). The end of the DNA fits TRBJ2-7 better, so the J call may be wrong. CDR3 size: 15 residues. Germline values: CDR1 SGHAT, CDR2 FQNNGV. The chain's CDR3 is CASSFEPGEAYEQYF. The CDR3 coding sequence is TGTGCCAGCAGCTTTGAGCCTGGGGAGGCCTACGAGCAGTACTTC.

The chain has TRBV5-1 and TRBJ1-4; possibly TRBD1 for D (6 bases). This CDR3 has 16 residues. Germline CDR1 and CDR2: SGHRS and YFSETQ. The ends were cut back, 0 bases at V and 2 bases at J, with 11 bases in the middle. CDR3 region: CASSLAGGATNEKLFF. Here the CDR3 DNA reads TGCGCCAGCAGCTTGGCGGGGGGCGCGACTAATGAAAAACTGTTTTTT.

V and J are TRBV5-6 and TRBJ1-3, with a possible D match to TRBD1 (5 bases). CDR1 is SGHDT and CDR2 is YYEEEE in the germline V gene. Trimming took 4 bases from V and 0 from J, leaving 20 bases between them. The CDR3 runs to 18 residues. This chain's CDR3 is CASSRPSGTGDSGNTIYF. The CDR3 region has the DNA TGTGCCAGCAGCCGACCCTCCGGGACGGGAGACTCTGGAAACACCATATATTTT.

This chain links TRBV11-3 with TRBJ2-7; 10 nucleotides agree with TRBD1. V lost 2 bases, J lost 8 bases, and 3 bases stayed unmatched. From germline, CDR1 is SGHNT and CDR2 YENEEA. There are 13 residues in the CDR3. The CDR3 bases are TGTGCCAGCAGCTTATCGGGACAGGGGCAGCAGTACTTC. Translating it yields CASSLSGQGQQYF. Together with reference TRBV11-3 and TRBJ2-7, the CDR3 gives the full variable domain: EAGVVQSPRYKIIEKKQPVAFWCNPISGHNTLYWYLQNLGQGPELLIRYENEEAVDDSQLPKDRFSAERLKGVDSTLKIQPAELGDSAVYLCASSLSGQGQQYFGPGTRLTVT.

The chain has TRBV5-1 and TRBJ1-4, with D hard to call. The length of the CDR3 is 14 residues. V lost 1 base and J lost 6, with 10 bases in between. Germline CDR1 and CDR2: SGHRS and YFSETQ. The CDR3 region is CASSLRGPDEKLFF. The CDR3 DNA reads TGCGCCAGCAGCTTGCGAGGGCCCGATGAAAAACTGTTTTTT.

V usage is TRBV29-1 and J usage is TRBJ1-1; the D is unclear. The germline gives CDR1 SQVTM, CDR2 ANQGSEA. V lost 7 bases to trimming and J lost 0 bases, with 3 bases between them. The CDR3 loop spans 10 amino acids. As DNA, the CDR3 is TGCAGCGCAATGAACACTGAAGCTTTCTTT. Encoded protein: CSAMNTEAFF.

V is TRBV5-4 and J is TRBJ2-2; D perhaps matches TRBD1 (6 bases). The CDR3 runs to 15 residues. V lost 0 bases and J 3 bases, leaving 9 bases between the germline ends. From germline, CDR1 is SGHNT and CDR2 YYREEE (reference sequence). The CDR3 protein is CASSLARGDTGELFF. The CDR3 region has the DNA TGTGCCAGCAGCTTGGCCAGGGGAGACACCGGGGAGCTGTTTTTT.

This chain connects TRBV9 to TRBJ1-3; tentatively, D is TRBD1 (6 bases). CDR1 is SGDLS, CDR2 YYNGEE, per germline. V lost 0 bases and J lost 0, with 10 bases in between. The CDR3 extends over 16 amino acids. CDR3 in DNA: TGTGCCAGCAGCGTAGGGACAGTCCGCTCTGGAAACACCATATATTTT. It specifies CASSVGTVRSGNTIYF.

The chain employs TRBV6-1 and TRBJ2-7; the D gene is possibly TRBD1 (5 bases). Germline V gene data show CDR1 as MNHNS and CDR2 as SASEGT. CDR3 length: 16 amino acids. Trimming took 1 base from V and 2 from J, leaving 15 bases between them. The CDR3 sequence: CASSEGVGVSTYEQYF. The CDR3 coding sequence is TGTGCCAGCAGTGAAGGGGTAGGGGTCTCAACCTACGAGCAGTACTTC.